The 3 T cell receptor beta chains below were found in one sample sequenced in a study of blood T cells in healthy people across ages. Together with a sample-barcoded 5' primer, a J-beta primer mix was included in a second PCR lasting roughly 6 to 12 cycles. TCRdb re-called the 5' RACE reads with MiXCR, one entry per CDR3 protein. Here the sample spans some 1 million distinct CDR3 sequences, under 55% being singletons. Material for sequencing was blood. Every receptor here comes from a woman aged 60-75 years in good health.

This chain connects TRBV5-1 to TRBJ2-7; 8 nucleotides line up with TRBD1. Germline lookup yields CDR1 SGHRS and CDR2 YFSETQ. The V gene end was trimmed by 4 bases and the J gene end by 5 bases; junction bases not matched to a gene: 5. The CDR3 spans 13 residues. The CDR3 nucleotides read TGCGCCAGCAGCCGGACAGGGTACGACGAGCAGTACTTC. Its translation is CASSRTGYDEQYF.

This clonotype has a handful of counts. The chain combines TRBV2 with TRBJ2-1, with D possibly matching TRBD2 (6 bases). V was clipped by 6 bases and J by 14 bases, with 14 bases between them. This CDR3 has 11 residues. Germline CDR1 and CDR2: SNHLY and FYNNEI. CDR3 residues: CASSLEGTEFF. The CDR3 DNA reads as TGTGCCAGCAGCCTGGAGGGAACCGAGTTCTTC.

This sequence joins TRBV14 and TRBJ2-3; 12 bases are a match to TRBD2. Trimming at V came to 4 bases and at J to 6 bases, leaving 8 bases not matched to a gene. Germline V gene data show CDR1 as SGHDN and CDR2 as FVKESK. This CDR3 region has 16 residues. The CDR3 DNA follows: TGTGCCAGCAGCCGAACTAGCGGGAGGCCCGAGGATACGCAGTATTTT. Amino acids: CASSRTSGRPEDTQYF.